This TCR beta chain was documented in a study of blood T cell repertoires in COVID-19. Study background: The United States, Italy and Spain supplied acute and convalescent COVID-19 samples. From T cells, B-cell-depleted T cells, or PBMCs came the material, which was cDNA or gDNA.

CDR3 length: 14 residues. Trimming removed 4 bases from V and 4 bases from J, with 13 bases in between. Germline CDR1 MGHRA, CDR2 YSYEKL. Per the original data handling: Scientists estimated how many nucleated cells there were by amplifying reference gene primers. The data were produced by immunoSEQ multiplex PCR, yet TCRdb's version contains in-frame clones alone and is incomplete. V and J calls and clone size follow that table, whereas D and trimming were derived from the DNA. Of some 190,000 clones in the sample, under 90% were seen once. Sequenced input: peripheral blood. The J gene is TRBJ1-2, the V gene TRBV4-1; the D is unclear. The TCR was taken from an elderly woman with active or convalescent COVID-19. The CDR3 bases are TGCGCCAGCAGCCTAGATGACACCGCCTATGGCTACACCTTC. Translating it yields CASSLDDTAYGYTF.